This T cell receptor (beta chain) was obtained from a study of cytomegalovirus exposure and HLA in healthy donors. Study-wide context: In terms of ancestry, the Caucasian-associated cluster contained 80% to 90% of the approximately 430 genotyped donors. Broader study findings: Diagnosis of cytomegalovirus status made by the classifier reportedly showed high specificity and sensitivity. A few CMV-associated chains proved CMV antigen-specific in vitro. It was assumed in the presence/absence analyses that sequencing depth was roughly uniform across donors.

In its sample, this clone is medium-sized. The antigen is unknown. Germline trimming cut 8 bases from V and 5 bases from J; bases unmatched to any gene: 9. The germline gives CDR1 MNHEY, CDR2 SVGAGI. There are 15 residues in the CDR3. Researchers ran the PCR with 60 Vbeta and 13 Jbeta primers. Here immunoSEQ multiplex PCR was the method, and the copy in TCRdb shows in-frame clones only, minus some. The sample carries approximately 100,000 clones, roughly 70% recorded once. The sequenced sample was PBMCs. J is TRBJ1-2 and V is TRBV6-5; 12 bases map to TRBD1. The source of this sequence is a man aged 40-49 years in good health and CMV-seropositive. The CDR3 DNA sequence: TGTGCCAGCCGAGGGACAGGGGGCGCCGGATATGGCTACACCTTC. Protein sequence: CASRGTGGAGYGYTF.